Described below is a single T cell receptor beta chain sequence and its context. What antigen it recognizes has not been identified. Base qualities were left out, and no much larger clone turns up one base away. The library was produced with the immunoSEQ multiplex PCR assay. A mixture of 60 forward primers for TCR Vbeta segments and 13 reverse primers for TCR Jbeta segments was used in the multiplex PCR. The CDR3 region of rearranged TCR beta genes was amplified from genomic DNA by a multiplex PCR assay. The amplified TCR beta libraries were sequenced on the Illumina HiSeq System as 87-base-pair reads. Under the source paper's analysis protocol: A later analysis counted some 80 million unique TCR beta chains across the 640 or so repertoires, and some 11 million of these chains were shared by at least two donors. To remove PCR and sequencing errors, raw reads were error-corrected and collapsed into unique sequences using a nearest-neighbor algorithm that merged closely related sequences. Alignment of CDR3 sequences to IMGT reference sequences was used to assign V, D and J gene segments. Each retained sequence needed at least a six-nucleotide match to both a V gene segment and a J gene segment. A rearrangement counted as productive if the CDR3 had no stop codons and remained in frame with V and J, and every other rearrangement counted as non-productive. Following IMGT convention, CDR3 was defined as the stretch from the second conserved V-encoded cysteine to the conserved J-encoded phenylalanine. The earlier analysis of 500 to 600 of the donors excluded sequences that lacked an unambiguous match to a single V gene segment. An earlier analysis of around 600 of the donors classified V segments as functional when productive rearrangements were above 56.7% and as segregating when the standard deviation between donors was above 5%. A statistical classification framework was built to diagnose cytomegalovirus status from the catalog of TCR beta chain sequences. V and J gene assignment, in a later analysis, came from comparing TCR nucleotide sequences with IMGT/GENE-DB human TR gene sequences. A later analysis assigned CDR3 sequences and most-parsimonious VDJ recombination scenarios with the TCRdist pipeline. A later analysis defined each TCR beta chain by its CDR3 amino acid sequence plus V-gene family, and excluded reads lacking a unique V-gene family. To address suspected cross-contamination and a sequencing artifact, a later analysis removed a few hundred highly shared, low-generation-probability nucleotide sequences. In a later analysis, a clonal expansion index for each public chain was calculated from normalized within-repertoire ranks of inferred template counts. In a later analysis, generation probabilities were computed with a VDJ recombination model fitted to out-of-frame rearrangements, and the resulting probabilities were checked against IGoR. A later analysis scored TCR-TCR, TCR-HLA and TCR-CMV co-occurrence with hypergeometric tests, applying a repertoire-size bias correction to TCR pairs. False discovery rates were estimated in a later analysis by permuting HLA or CMV assignments 20 times. In a later analysis, co-occurring TCRs were grouped using DBSCAN, with TCRdist sequence similarity added in when clustering inside HLA-allele-positive subsets. For co-occurrence clustering, repertoires with fewer than 30,000 or more than 120,000 public chains were excluded, along with four to six repertoires with anomalous nucleotide sharing. TCRdb limited this immuneACCESS table to in-frame rearrangements with V and J called. A share of clones is missing; checked studies link under half to unresolved V genes, and the rest is unexplained. D and trimming were read from the DNA, whereas the V and J calls and clone size are those reported in that table. This sample lists some 130,000 clones; roughly 70% were detected once. About 3.4% of the sample comes from the top ten.

Measured from the cysteine to the phenylalanine, the CDR3 is 13 residues long. Kept here is only the CDR3 DNA, which spans 39 bases and is read in frame from base 1. According to the germline V gene (reference sequence), CDR1 reads MNHEY and CDR2 reads SMNVEV. Trimming removed 4 bases from V and 6 bases from J, leaving 11 bases between the germline ends. The sample originates from a study of cytomegalovirus exposure and HLA in healthy donors (dated by TCRdb to 2016 to 2017). About the full investigation: An earlier analysis of some 620 of the donors reported approximately 300 Gb of sequence data and around 120 million unique TCR beta sequences obtained from approximately 180 million T cells. An early release covering roughly 640 HLA-typed donors comprised about 320 gigabases of sequencing data and tens of millions of unique TCR sequences. Among the approximately 430 genotyped donors, around 81% belonged to the genetic ancestry cluster associated with self-reported Caucasian donors. The aim of the study was to test whether cataloging public T cell receptors could identify signatures of past pathogen exposure. The T cell repertoires of some 700 subjects were profiled by immunosequencing and related to cytomegalovirus serostatus. Along with the roughly 670-subject first cohort, a separate validation cohort of 120 different subjects was used. To predict cytomegalovirus infection status, the study combined high-throughput TCR immunosequencing, statistical association of individual TCRs with disease status, and machine learning. In a later analysis, previously published TCR beta repertoires from fewer than 750 donors were re-analyzed and high-resolution HLA genotyping was added so that TCR occurrence patterns could be studied. The later analysis used no new phenotypic data to find candidate immune exposures, relying instead on TCR beta sequences and their occurrence across donors. An earlier analysis of 587 of the donors used high-throughput TCR beta sequencing to judge whether each TCR beta V gene segment behaved as functional or pseudogenic. Donor age, sex, ethnicity and CMV serostatus were collected together with the repertoire data. In a later genetic analysis, genome-wide SNP genotypes for about three fifths of the roughly 670 donors were used, and that subset was treated as a discovery cohort. All discovery cohort repertoires had been generated on a single sequencing platform. HLA typing covered class I and class II loci at four-digit resolution. The number of typed donors differed by locus: about 620-640 for A, B, C, DRB1 and DQB1; 500 to 550 for DQA1; approximately 600 for DPA1; and some 430 for DPB1. Because of strong linkage in the cohort, 4 to 6 DR-DQ haplotypes were treated as single units for association and clustering. Among approximately 370 genotyped donors of the cohort, an average of approximately 200,000 unique TCR beta nucleotide sequences was sequenced per donor, of which 15% to 20% were non-productive.

Results the study describes overall, beyond this receptor: Strong co-occurrence of HLA alleles, especially DR and DQ, made assigning TCR associations to individual alleles difficult. HLA typing was unavailable for some donors at each locus, so association tests used only the typed subset. In both the original and validation cohorts, the classifier was reported to diagnose cytomegalovirus status with high specificity and sensitivity. Linkage disequilibrium might explain the correlated functional status among segregating V segments, but an unknown experimental factor could not be excluded. In a later genetic analysis, fewer N-insertions in productive TCRs were reported among donors in an Asian-associated ancestry cluster than the roughly 640-donor mean. V-gene and J-gene trimming of TCR beta chains was associated with a missense DCLRE1C variant in a later genetic analysis, and the association was replicated in an independent cohort. A few of the identified cytomegalovirus-associated TCR beta chains were confirmed in vitro to be specific for cytomegalovirus antigens. The authors suggested that the approach could potentially be extended to other disease states and immunological phenotypes. A cluster of highly shared sequence variants was judged likely to represent a technical artifact of the sequencing pipeline. In this cohort, only TCR beta chains were sequenced, and detectable features were limited by the absence of alpha or paired-chain data. In a later analysis, HLA-associated TCR beta chains showed more clonal expansion and lower generation probabilities than non-associated chains that were equally common. According to a later analysis, TCR association rates differed among HLA loci, with DRB1 alleles showing the most associated TCRs and HLA-C alleles showing the fewest. CMV serostatus was the only immune exposure information available for the cohort. The earlier analysis of almost 600 of the donors excluded 15 to 20 rarely observed V segments, including chromosome 9 orphons, because counts were too low. The study listed 150 to 200 TCR beta chains as associated with cytomegalovirus. In an earlier analysis of approximately 590 of the donors, most TCR beta V segments were observed in productive rearrangements about 87% or about 30% of the time, broadly matching IMGT annotations. Several of the top co-occurrence clusters appeared to be linked to parvovirus B19, influenza, CMV and Epstein-Barr virus, according to a later analysis. The presence/absence analyses assumed that sequencing depth was roughly uniform across donors, and that assumption may not be true. Most TCR sequences were seen in very few donors, while some public TCRs were found in many individuals. Because the 87-base-pair reads could not distinguish some IMGT-functional V segments, including TRBV6-2 and TRBV6-3, those segments were excluded. In a later analysis, around 17,000 TCR beta sequences were associated with specific HLA alleles at a false discovery rate of 0.05. In a later analysis, most CMV-associated TCR beta chains were found to appear HLA-restricted, with HLA associations seemingly driven largely by CMV exposure. A further reported finding was that TCR beta sequences accurately predicted the HLA-A and HLA-B alleles for most subjects in the first cohort.

In total, more than 500 healthy bone marrow donors made up the cohort. At the time of sampling, every cohort member was nominally healthy, though immune exposures that went unrecorded were likely present. The donor tested CMV seronegative and was one of the 352 seronegative cohort members. Every donor gave a peripheral blood sample, and the peripheral blood mononuclear cells from that sample were used for TCR beta sequencing. Genomic DNA extraction from the blood cell samples was performed with the Qiagen DNeasy Blood Extraction Kit. This TCR was recovered from a middle-aged man in good health and CMV-seronegative. The sequencing input was PBMCs. This chain joins TRBV27 to TRBJ2-3; the D segment cannot be called with confidence. The CDR3 reads as follows: CASSSEMRDTQYF. DNA sequence: TGTGCCAGCAGTTCTGAGATGAGGGATACGCAGTATTTT.